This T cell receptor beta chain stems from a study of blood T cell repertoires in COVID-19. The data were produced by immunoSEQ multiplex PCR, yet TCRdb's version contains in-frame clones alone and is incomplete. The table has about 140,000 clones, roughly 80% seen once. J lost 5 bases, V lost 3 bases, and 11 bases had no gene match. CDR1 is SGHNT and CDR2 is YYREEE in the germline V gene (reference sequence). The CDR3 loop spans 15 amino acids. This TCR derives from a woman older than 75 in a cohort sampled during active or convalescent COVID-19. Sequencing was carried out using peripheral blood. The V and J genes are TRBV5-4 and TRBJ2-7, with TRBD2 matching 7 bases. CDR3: CASSSWAGREDEQYF. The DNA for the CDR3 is TGTGCCAGCAGCTCGTGGGCGGGACGGGAGGACGAGCAGTACTTC.